This entry features one T cell receptor (beta chain) sequence. This specimen comes from a study of blood T cells in healthy people across ages. A J-beta primer mix and a sample-barcoded 5' primer were used in a second PCR of about 7 to 12 cycles. Each CDR3 protein gets one entry after TCRdb re-called the 5' RACE reads with MiXCR. Of about 670,000 distinct CDR3 sequences detected, about 51% appear once; the ten largest clones hold approximately 12%. Sequencing used blood. The clonotype originates from an elderly woman in good health.

CDR3 amino acids: CASSLGAGGMSNQPQHF. The CDR3 nucleotides read TGTGCCAGCAGCCTGGGGGCAGGGGGAATGAGCAATCAGCCCCAGCATTTT. This chain links TRBV2 with TRBJ1-5; 7 bases agree with TRBD1. The germline gives CDR1 SNHLY, CDR2 FYNNEI. The CDR3 consists of 17 residues. V trimming: 6 bases; J trimming: 1 base; junction bases outside the gene matches: 12.